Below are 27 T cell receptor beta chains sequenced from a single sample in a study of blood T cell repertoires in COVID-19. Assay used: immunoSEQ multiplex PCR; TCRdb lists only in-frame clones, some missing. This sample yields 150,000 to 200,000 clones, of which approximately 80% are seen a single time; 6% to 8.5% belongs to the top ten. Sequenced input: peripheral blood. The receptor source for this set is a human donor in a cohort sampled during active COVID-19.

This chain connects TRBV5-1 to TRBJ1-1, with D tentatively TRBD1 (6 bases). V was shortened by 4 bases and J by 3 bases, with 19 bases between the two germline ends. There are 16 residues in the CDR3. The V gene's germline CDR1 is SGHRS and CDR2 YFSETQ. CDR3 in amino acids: CASSPQGTPRDTEAFF. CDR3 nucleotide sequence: TGCGCCAGCAGCCCCCAGGGGACACCCCGTGACACTGAAGCTTTCTTT.

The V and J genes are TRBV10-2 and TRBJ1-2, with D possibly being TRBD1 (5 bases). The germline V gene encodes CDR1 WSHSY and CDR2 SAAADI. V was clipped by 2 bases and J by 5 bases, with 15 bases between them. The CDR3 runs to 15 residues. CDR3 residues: CASSEPPGGGYGYTF. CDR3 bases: TGCGCCAGCAGTGAGCCCCCAGGCGGGGGGTATGGCTACACCTTC.

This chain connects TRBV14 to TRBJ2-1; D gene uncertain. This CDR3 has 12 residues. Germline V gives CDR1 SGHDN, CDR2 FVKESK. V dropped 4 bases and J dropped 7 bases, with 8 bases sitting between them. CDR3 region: CASSPGGNEQFF. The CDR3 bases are TGTGCCAGCAGCCCGGGTGGGAATGAGCAGTTCTTC.

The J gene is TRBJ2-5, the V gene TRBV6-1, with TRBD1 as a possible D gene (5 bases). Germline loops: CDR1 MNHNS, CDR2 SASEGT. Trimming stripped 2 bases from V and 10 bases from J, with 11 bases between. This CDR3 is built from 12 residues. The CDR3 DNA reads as TGTGCCAGCAGTGAACTAATTAGGGGCCAGTACTTC. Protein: CASSELIRGQYF.

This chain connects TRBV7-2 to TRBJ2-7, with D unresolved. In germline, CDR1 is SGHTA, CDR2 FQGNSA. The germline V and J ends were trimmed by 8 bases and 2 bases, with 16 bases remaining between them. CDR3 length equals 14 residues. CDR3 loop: CASSLPGGTYEQYF. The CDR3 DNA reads TGTGCCAGCTCCCTGCCGGGTGGAACCTACGAGCAGTACTTC.

The CDR3 nucleotides read TGCGCCAGCAGCCAAGATTCGGGTCAGGGTTGGGAGCAGTACTTC. Its translation is CASSQDSGQGWEQYF. This chain joins TRBV4-1 and TRBJ2-7, with D possibly matching TRBD1 (5 bases). V gave up 0 bases and J gave up 7 bases, with 16 bases separating them. The CDR3 contains 15 residues. Germline lookup yields CDR1 MGHRA and CDR2 YSYEKL.

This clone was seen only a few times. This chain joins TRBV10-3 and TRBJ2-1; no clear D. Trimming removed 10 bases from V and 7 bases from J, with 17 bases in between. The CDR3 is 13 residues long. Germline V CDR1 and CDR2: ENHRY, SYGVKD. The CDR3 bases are TGTGCCACCGGTTCCCCCGCGATGAATGAGCAGTTCTTC. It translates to CATGSPAMNEQFF.

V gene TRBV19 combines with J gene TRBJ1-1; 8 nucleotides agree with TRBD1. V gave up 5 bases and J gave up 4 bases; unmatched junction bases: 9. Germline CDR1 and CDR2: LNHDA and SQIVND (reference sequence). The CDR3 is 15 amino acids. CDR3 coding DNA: TGTGCCAGTAGTGCCGACAGGGGCGGGAGCACTGAAGCTTTCTTT. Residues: CASSADRGGSTEAFF.

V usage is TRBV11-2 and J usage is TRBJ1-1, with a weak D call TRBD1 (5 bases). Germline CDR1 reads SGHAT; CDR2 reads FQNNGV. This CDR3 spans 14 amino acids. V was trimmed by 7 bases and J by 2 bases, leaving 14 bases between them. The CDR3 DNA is TGTGCCAGCACCCCTGTCGGGACTAACACTGAAGCTTTCTTT. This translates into CASTPVGTNTEAFF.

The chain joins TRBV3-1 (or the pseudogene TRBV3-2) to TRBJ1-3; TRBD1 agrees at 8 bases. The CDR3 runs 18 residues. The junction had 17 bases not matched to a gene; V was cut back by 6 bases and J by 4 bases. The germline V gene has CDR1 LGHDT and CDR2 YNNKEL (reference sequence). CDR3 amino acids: CASSLRQGHDTRGNTIYF. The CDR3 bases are TGTGCCAGCAGTCTTAGACAGGGGCACGATACTAGGGGAAACACCATATATTTT.

The CDR3 protein is CASSPTRRDTEAFF. The CDR3 region has the DNA TGTGCCAGCAGCCCAACTCGACGGGACACTGAAGCTTTCTTT. This chain joins TRBV9 and TRBJ1-1; D gene unclear. This CDR3 region has 14 residues. Germline values: CDR1 SGDLS, CDR2 YYNGEE. V dropped 4 bases and J dropped 3 bases, with 13 bases sitting between them.

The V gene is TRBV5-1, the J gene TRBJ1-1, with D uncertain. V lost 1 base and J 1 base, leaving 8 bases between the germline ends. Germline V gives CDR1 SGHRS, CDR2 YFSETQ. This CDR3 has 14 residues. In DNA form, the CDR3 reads TGCGCCAGCAGCTTGATAGGAGCGAACACTGAAGCTTTCTTT. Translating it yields CASSLIGANTEAFF.

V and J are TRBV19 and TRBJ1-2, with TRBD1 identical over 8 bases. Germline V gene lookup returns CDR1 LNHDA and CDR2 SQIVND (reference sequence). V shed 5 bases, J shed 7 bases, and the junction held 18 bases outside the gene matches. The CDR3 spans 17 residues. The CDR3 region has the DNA TGTGCCAGTAGTCTAAAAGGACAGGGAGGGCGATCCGGTGGCTACACCTTC. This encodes CASSLKGQGGRSGGYTF.

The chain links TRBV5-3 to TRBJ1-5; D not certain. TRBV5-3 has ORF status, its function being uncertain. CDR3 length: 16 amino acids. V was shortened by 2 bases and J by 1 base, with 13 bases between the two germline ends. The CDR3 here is CARSFCWRWSNQPQHF. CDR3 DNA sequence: TGTGCCAGAAGCTTTTGTTGGAGATGGAGCAATCAGCCCCAGCATTTT.

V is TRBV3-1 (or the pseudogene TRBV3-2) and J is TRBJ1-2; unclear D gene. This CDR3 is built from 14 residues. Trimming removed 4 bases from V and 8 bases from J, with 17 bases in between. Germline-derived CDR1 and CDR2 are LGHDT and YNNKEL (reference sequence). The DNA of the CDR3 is TGTGCCAGCAGCCGCCGAGGTCCCCCGGGGGGCTACACCTTC. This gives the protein CASSRRGPPGGYTF.

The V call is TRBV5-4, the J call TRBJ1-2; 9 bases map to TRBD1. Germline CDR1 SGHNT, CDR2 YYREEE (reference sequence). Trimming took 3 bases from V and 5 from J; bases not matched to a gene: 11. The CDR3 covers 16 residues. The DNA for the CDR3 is TGTGCCAGCAGCTGGGGGGGGGACAGGGTCCTATATGGCTACACCTTC. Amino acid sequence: CASSWGGDRVLYGYTF.

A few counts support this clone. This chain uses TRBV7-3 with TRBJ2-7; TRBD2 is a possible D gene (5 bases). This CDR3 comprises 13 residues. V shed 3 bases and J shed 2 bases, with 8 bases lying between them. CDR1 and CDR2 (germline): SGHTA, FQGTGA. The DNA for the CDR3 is TGTGCCAGCAGCTTCGGGAAGCCCTACGAGCAGTACTTC. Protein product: CASSFGKPYEQYF.

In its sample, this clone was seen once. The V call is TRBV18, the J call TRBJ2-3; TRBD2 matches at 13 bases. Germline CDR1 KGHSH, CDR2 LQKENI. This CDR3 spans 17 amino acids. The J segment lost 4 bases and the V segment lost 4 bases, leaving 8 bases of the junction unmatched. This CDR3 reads CASSLPPGLAGPDTQYF. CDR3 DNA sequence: TGTGCCAGCTCACTCCCTCCGGGACTAGCGGGACCAGATACGCAGTATTTT. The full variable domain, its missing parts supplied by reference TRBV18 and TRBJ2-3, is NAGVMQNPRHLVRRRGQEARLRCSPMKGHSHVYWYRQLPEEGLKFMVYLQKENIIDESGMPKERFSAEFPKEGPSILRIQQVVRGDSAAYFCASSLPPGLAGPDTQYFGPGTRLTVL.

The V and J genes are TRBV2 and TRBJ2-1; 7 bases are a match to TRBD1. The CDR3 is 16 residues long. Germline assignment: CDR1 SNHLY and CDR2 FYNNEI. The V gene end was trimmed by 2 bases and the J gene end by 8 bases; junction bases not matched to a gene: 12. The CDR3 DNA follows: TGTGCCAGCAGTGAATTGCCGACAGGGAATCGCGATGAGCAGTTCTTC. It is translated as CASSELPTGNRDEQFF.

CDR3 sequence (DNA): TGTGCCAGTAGCGCTCGACACTCTAGCAATCAGCCCCAGCATTTT. It codes for CASSARHSSNQPQHF. The chain uses TRBV19 and TRBJ1-5; D is undetermined. CDR3 length: 15 residues. Germline CDR1 and CDR2: LNHDA and SQIVND (reference sequence). V dropped 6 bases and J dropped 0 bases, with 12 bases sitting between them. The full variable domain, in which reference TRBV19 and TRBJ1-5 provide the parts outside the CDR3, is DGGITQSPKYLFRKEGQNVTLSCEQNLNHDAMYWYRQDPGQGLRLIYYSQIVNDFQKGDIAEGYSVSREKKESFPLTVTSAQKNPTAFYLCASSARHSSNQPQHFGDGTRLSIL.

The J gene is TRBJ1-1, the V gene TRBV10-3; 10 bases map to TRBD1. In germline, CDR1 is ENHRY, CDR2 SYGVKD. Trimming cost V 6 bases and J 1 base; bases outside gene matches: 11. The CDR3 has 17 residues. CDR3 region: CAIRTGTGAPSNTEAFF. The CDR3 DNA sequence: TGTGCCATCAGGACCGGGACAGGGGCACCTTCGAACACTGAAGCTTTCTTT.

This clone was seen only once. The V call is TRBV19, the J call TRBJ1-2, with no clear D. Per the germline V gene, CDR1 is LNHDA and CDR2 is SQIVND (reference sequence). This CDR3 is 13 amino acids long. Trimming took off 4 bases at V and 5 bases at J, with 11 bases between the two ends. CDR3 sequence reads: CASSSSSVYGYTF. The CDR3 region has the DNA TGTGCCAGTAGTAGTTCTTCGGTATATGGCTACACCTTC.

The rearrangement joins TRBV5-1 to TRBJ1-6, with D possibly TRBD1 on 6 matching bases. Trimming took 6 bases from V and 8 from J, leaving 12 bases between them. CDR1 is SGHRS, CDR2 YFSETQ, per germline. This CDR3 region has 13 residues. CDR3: CASTSEGDSPLHF. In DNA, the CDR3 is TGCGCCAGCACCTCTGAGGGGGATTCACCCCTCCACTTT.

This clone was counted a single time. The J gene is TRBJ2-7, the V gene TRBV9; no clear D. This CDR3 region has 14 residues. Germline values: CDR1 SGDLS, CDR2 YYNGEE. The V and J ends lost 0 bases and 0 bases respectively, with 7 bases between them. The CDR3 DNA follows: TGTGCCAGCAGCGTAGAGCGCAGCTCCTACGAGCAGTACTTC. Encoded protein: CASSVERSSYEQYF.

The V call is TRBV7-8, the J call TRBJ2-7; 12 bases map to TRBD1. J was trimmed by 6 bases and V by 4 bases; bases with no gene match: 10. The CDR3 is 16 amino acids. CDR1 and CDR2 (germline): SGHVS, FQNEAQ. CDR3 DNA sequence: TGTGCCAGCAGCTCTCTTCCGGGACAGGGGGCTGTCGAGCAGTACTTC. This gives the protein CASSSLPGQGAVEQYF. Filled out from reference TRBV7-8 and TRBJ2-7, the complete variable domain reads GAGVSQSPRYKVAKRGQDVALRCDPISGHVSLFWYQQALGQGPEFLTYFQNEAQLDKSGLPSDRFFAERPEGSVSTLKIQRTQQEDSAVYLCASSSLPGQGAVEQYFGPGTRLTVT.

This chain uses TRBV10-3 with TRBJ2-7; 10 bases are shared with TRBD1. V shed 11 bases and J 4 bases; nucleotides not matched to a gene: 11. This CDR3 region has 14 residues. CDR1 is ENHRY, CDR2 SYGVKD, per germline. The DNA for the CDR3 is TGTGCCGTAGGTCCCGGGACAGGGGAGTACGAGCAGTACTTC. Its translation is CAVGPGTGEYEQYF.

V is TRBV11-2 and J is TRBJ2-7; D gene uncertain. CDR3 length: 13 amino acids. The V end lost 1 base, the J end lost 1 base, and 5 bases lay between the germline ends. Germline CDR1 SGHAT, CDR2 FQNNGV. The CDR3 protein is CASSLALSYEQYF. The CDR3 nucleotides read TGTGCCAGCAGCTTAGCCCTATCCTACGAGCAGTACTTC.